This is a list of T cell receptor beta chains from one sample in a study of Ad26.COV2.S vaccination and SARS-CoV-2 variants. Here immunoSEQ multiplex PCR was the method, and the copy in TCRdb shows in-frame clones only, minus some. In the table there are about 320,000 clones, about 82% of which are singletons. The sequencing used peripheral blood, collected in a trial of Ad26.COV2.S vaccine versus placebo. These receptors were collected from a person between 18 and 65 years old who received the Ad26.COV2.S COVID-19 vaccine or a placebo. The CDR3 runs from the conserved cysteine through the conserved F or W. The D gene is left open where the match is weak. Rows give clone size only sometimes, using once, few, many, or a class for an expanded clone.

size,J,V,D,DNA,CDR3
NA,TRBJ2-5,TRBV4-2,NA,TGTGCCAGCAGCCAAGGCAAAGGGTCCCTAGAGACCCAGTACTTC,CASSQGKGSLETQYF
once,TRBJ1-3,TRBV7-2,TRBD1,TGTGCCAGCAGCCCACAGGGGCTAGGTGGAAACACCATATATTTT,CASSPQGLGGNTIYF
NA,TRBJ1-1,TRBV9,NA,NA,CASSVGWGSYNF
NA,TRBJ1-2,TRBV3-1/TRBV3-2,NA,TGTGCCAGCAGCCTTCCAGCAGGTGGCTACACCTTC,CASSLPAGGYTF
NA,TRBJ2-7,TRBV28,TRBD2,TGTGCCAGCAGTTCGGTAGCGGGGGGCAGCTCCTACGAGCAGTACTTC,CASSSVAGGSSYEQYF
NA,TRBJ1-2,TRBV10-3,TRBD1,TGTGCCATCAGTGATAACGACAGGGGAAACACCTTC,CAISDNDRGNTF
NA,TRBJ1-1,TRBV2,NA,TGTGCCAGCAGTGAAAATCTGGGACGTAAAGCAAGGAACACTGAAGCTTTCTTT,CASSENLGRKARNTEAFF
once,TRBJ2-5,TRBV5-1,TRBD1,TGCGCCAGCAGCTTGAGTACAGGGGGACAAGAGACCCAGTACTTC,CASSLSTGGQETQYF
NA,TRBJ1-1,TRBV7-9,NA,TGTGCCAGCAGCCCTGGCTACACTGAAGCTTTCTTT,CASSPGYTEAFF
NA,TRBJ1-6,TRBV6-4,TRBD1,TGTGCCAGCAGTGCCTTCAGGGGGCAGGGCTCACCCCTCCACTTT,CASSAFRGQGSPLHF
NA,TRBJ2-4,TRBV11-3,NA,TGTGCCAGCAGCTTAGATATGATAGGCAGGGGATATAATGGCATTCAGTACTTC,CASSLDMIGRGYNGIQYF
NA,TRBJ1-1,TRBV18,NA,TGTGCCAGCTCACCCCGGCACAGGGAGGCTGAAGCTTTCTTT,CASSPRHREAEAFF
NA,TRBJ2-2,TRBV28,NA,TGTGCCAGCAGACCGATACTAGTTCTGACCGGGGAGCTGTTTTTT,CASRPILVLTGELFF
NA,TRBJ1-6,TRBV5-8,NA,TGTGCCAGCACCACCCGAAGGGGAAATTCACCCCTCCACTTT,CASTTRRGNSPLHF
NA,TRBJ1-3,TRBV30,NA,TGTGCCTTGAAGAGGTCTGGAAACACCATATATTTT,CALKRSGNTIYF
NA,TRBJ2-7,TRBV6-5,NA,TGTGCCAGCAGTTACTCTCTCCAGGGTCGGTACGAGCAGTACTTC,CASSYSLQGRYEQYF
NA,TRBJ2-7,TRBV9,NA,TGTGCCAGCAGCGTAGGGGGAGAGCAGTACTTC,CASSVGGEQYF
NA,TRBJ1-3,TRBV7-2,NA,TGTGCCAGCAGCTTAGCGCGACAGAGAGGAAACACCATATATTTT,CASSLARQRGNTIYF
few,TRBJ1-3,TRBV11-2,NA,TGTGCCAGCAGCTTACGGGGGCAGACGAGCTCTGGAAACACCATATATTTT,CASSLRGQTSSGNTIYF
NA,TRBJ1-5,TRBV6-5,TRBD1,TGTGCCAGCAGCTCCGGGACAGGGGCCCAGCCCCAGCATTTT,CASSSGTGAQPQHF
NA,TRBJ1-2,TRBV5-4,TRBD1,TGTGCCAGCAGCTTACCGGGACAGGGGGTCTATGGCTACACCTTC,CASSLPGQGVYGYTF
once,TRBJ1-1,TRBV18,NA,TGTGCCAGCTCACCTCCTTCGAGCACTGAAGCTTTCTTT,CASSPPSSTEAFF
NA,TRBJ2-3,TRBV19,NA,TGTGCCAGTAGTCCAGGGGTAAATACGCAGTATTTT,CASSPGVNTQYF
NA,TRBJ2-7,TRBV5-1,NA,TGCGCCAGCAGCTTGGAATTCGACAGCCGCTACGAGCAGTACTTC,CASSLEFDSRYEQYF
few,TRBJ1-2,TRBV9,TRBD1,TGTGCCAGCAGCCCCCAATGGGACAGGATCTATGGCTACACCTTC,CASSPQWDRIYGYTF
NA,TRBJ2-7,TRBV11-1,NA,TGTGCCAGCAGCTACCCGAACGGCGGGCAGTACTTC,CASSYPNGGQYF
NA,TRBJ2-5,TRBV7-7,NA,TGTGCCAGCAACTTTCAGCCGCTGGCAGGGAGGGAGACCCAGTACTTC,CASNFQPLAGRETQYF